The sequence of this T cell receptor beta chain was determined in a study of blood T cell repertoires in COVID-19. Per the original data handling: The authors estimated nucleated cell counts from reference gene primer amplification. The data were produced by immunoSEQ multiplex PCR, yet TCRdb's version contains in-frame clones alone and is incomplete. V and J calls plus clone size are reproduced from that table; the DNA served to infer D and trimming. Of 60,000 to 90,000 clones listed, roughly 89% were seen once; the top ten hold around 5.1%. CDR3 length: 15 amino acids. With 2 bases clipped from V and 3 bases from J, the junction kept 4 bases outside the gene matches. Germline CDR1 reads KGHSH; CDR2 reads LQKENI.

The receptor's source is a woman at least 80 years old with active or convalescent COVID-19. The sample was peripheral blood. The chain carries TRBV18 and TRBJ2-5, with 9 bases fitting TRBD2. CDR3 in amino acids: CASSPVLAGKETQYF. The CDR3, as DNA: TGTGCCAGCTCACCAGTCCTAGCGGGGAAAGAGACCCAGTACTTC.